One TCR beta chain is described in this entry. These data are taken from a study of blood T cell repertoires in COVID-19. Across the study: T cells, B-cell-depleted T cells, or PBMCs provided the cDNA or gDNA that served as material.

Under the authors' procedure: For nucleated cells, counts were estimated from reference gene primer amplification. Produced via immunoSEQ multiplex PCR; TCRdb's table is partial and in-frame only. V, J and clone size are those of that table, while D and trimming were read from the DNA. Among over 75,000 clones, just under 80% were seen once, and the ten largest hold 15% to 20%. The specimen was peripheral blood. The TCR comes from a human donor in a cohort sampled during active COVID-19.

The CDR3 bases are TGTGCCAGTAGTATTCGGGGAAGTACTGAAGCTTTCTTT. Translated: CASSIRGSTEAFF. V usage is TRBV19 and J usage is TRBJ1-1, with D uncertain. The V end was cut by 3 bases, the J end by 5 bases, with 10 bases between. Germline CDR1 reads LNHDA; CDR2 reads SQIVND (reference sequence). There are 13 residues in the CDR3. Based on the CDR3 plus reference TRBV19 and TRBJ1-1, the full variable domain is DGGITQSPKYLFRKEGQNVTLSCEQNLNHDAMYWYRQDPGQGLRLIYYSQIVNDFQKGDIAEGYSVSREKKESFPLTVTSAQKNPTAFYLCASSIRGSTEAFFGQGTRLTVV.